Listed here are 4 T cell receptor beta chains from one sample, sequenced in a study of blood T cell repertoires in COVID-19. Method: immunoSEQ multiplex PCR; TCRdb's copy keeps in-frame clones and lacks some. In the table there are 110,000 to 150,000 clones, around 84% of which are singletons. Sample: peripheral blood. These receptors were collected from a woman aged 50 to 60 with acute or convalescent COVID-19.

The J gene is TRBJ1-1, the V gene TRBV5-1, with TRBD1 as a possible D gene (6 bases). This CDR3 spans 15 amino acids. V shed 4 bases and J shed 6 bases, with 19 bases lying between them. Germline assignment: CDR1 SGHRS and CDR2 YFSETQ. CDR3 bases: TGCGCCAGCAGCCCCGTAGCCGGGGGGCTCTCTGAAGCTTTCTTT. Its protein is CASSPVAGGLSEAFF.

This clone is deemed medium-sized (0.01 to 0.1%). V gene TRBV28 combines with J gene TRBJ2-7; 7 bases match TRBD2. V lost 5 bases to trimming and J lost 4 bases; unmatched junction nucleotides: 8. Looked up from germline, CDR1 is MDHEN and CDR2 is SYDVKM. This CDR3 region has 14 residues. This chain's CDR3 is CASSLEGTTYEQYF. The DNA of the CDR3 is TGTGCCAGCAGTCTCGAAGGGACTACTTACGAGCAGTACTTC.

The gene calls are TRBV7-2 and TRBJ2-1; TRBD2 matches at 8 bases. The junction had 20 bases not matched to a gene; V was cut back by 7 bases and J by 9 bases. From germline, CDR1 is SGHTA and CDR2 FQGNSA. The CDR3 covers 17 residues. The CDR3 region is CASTQLVGLAGSVEQFF. The CDR3 region has the DNA TGTGCCAGCACCCAACTGGTCGGTCTAGCGGGTTCGGTTGAGCAGTTCTTC.

This CDR3 is CASRQGVLANTGELFF. The CDR3 region has the DNA TGTGCCAGCAGACAGGGAGTCCTAGCGAACACCGGGGAGCTGTTTTTT. The rearrangement uses TRBV11-1 and TRBJ2-2, with D tentatively TRBD1 (6 bases). This CDR3 has 16 amino acids. Germline-derived CDR1 and CDR2 are SGHAT and FQDESV (reference sequence). V was trimmed by 6 bases and J by 0 bases, leaving 14 bases between them.